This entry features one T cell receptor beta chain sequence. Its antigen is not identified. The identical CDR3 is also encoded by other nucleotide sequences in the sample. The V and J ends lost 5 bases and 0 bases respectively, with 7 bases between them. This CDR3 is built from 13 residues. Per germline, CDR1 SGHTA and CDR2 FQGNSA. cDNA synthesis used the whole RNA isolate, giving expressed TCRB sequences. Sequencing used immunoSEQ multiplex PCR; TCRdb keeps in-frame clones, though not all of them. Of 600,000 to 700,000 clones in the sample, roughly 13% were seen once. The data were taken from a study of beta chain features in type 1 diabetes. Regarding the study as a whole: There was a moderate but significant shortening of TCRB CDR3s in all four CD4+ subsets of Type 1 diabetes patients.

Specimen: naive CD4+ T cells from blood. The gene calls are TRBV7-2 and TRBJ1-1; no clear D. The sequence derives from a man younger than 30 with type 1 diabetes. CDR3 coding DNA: TGTGCCAGCAGCCCCCATATGAACACTGAAGCTTTCTTT. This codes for CASSPHMNTEAFF.